In its sample, the clone carrying this TCR beta chain was seen many times. Its matching antigen is unknown. The data belong to a study of T cells in Graves' hyperthyroidism and ophthalmopathy. Regarding the study as a whole: The model foresaw ophthalmopathy a median about 6.1 months prior to onset. Most thyroid clonotypes expanded above 0.001 appeared in blood too.

Ophthalmopathy patients showed a Clinical Activity Score of at least 3, NOSPECS grade of at least 4 and duration under 3 months. Patients having uncontrolled infection, another autoimmune disease, pregnancy or lactation were not included. The source material, RNA transcripts, was used to amplify TCR beta CDR3 regions. HTBI primers were used for first-round RT-PCR of the TCR CDR3. Via MiXCR, TCRdb re-called the multiplex PCR reads, giving one row per CDR3 protein. The repertoire consists of hundreds of thousands of distinct CDR3 sequences, with roughly 15% occurring once and the leading ten covering about 12%. Germline CDR1 reads DFQATT; CDR2 reads SNEGSKA (reference sequence). This CDR3 is built from 14 residues. J gave up 6 bases and V 2 bases, and 6 bases lay outside the gene matches.

The sequence was obtained from a man aged 18 to 30 with Graves' ophthalmopathy. Sequencing input: blood. V usage is TRBV20-1 and J usage is TRBJ2-1; TRBD2 aligns across 8 bases. This chain's CDR3 is CSARKRGPANEQFF. The CDR3 DNA reads as TGCAGTGCTAGAAAGCGGGGGCCGGCCAATGAGCAGTTCTTC.